The 9 T cell receptor beta chains presented below share a single source sample, sequenced in a study of Ad26.COV2.S vaccination and SARS-CoV-2 variants. The repertoire was sequenced with immunoSEQ multiplex PCR; TCRdb's copy has only in-frame clones and lacks some. The table has around 450,000 clones, about nine tenths seen once. Treatment in this sample: some 19 received Ad26.COV2.S at low or high dose, single or two shots; roughly five received placebo; per-sample allocation not given. Collection of samples fell on day 63 after the first vaccine or placebo injection. Material: peripheral blood, obtained in a trial of Ad26.COV2.S vaccine versus placebo. These receptors were collected from a person between 18 and 65 years old who received the Ad26.COV2.S COVID-19 vaccine or a placebo.

This clone has just one count. The rearrangement joins TRBV28 to TRBJ2-2, with D perhaps TRBD2 (6 bases). V shed 3 bases and J shed 6 bases, with 11 bases lying between them. The CDR3 has 14 amino acids. Germline V gives CDR1 MDHEN, CDR2 SYDVKM. CDR3 residues: CASSFAPGAGELFF. The CDR3 coding sequence is TGTGCCAGCAGTTTCGCCCCGGGAGCCGGGGAGCTGTTTTTT.

The V and J genes are TRBV6-5 and TRBJ2-7; a possible D gene is TRBD1 (6 bases). CDR1 and CDR2 from the germline V gene are MNHEY and SVGAGI. The CDR3 extends over 14 amino acids. V was shortened by 0 bases and J by 7 bases, with 13 bases between the two germline ends. The CDR3 nucleotides are TGTGCCAGCAGTTACTCGTTGGAGCAGGGGGAGCAGTACTTC. This gives the protein CASSYSLEQGEQYF.

This clone was observed once. The chain combines TRBV5-1 with TRBJ2-1; TRBD2 matches at 9 bases. The CDR3 is 14 amino acids. Losses at the gene ends were 0 bases for V and 11 bases for J; bases not matched to a gene: 6. The germline CDR1 and CDR2 sequences are SGHRS and YFSETQ. Written as DNA, the CDR3 is TGCGCCAGCAGCTTGGAGACTAGCGGACCCAAGCAGTTCTTC. Encoded protein: CASSLETSGPKQFF.

The chain combines TRBV7-9 with TRBJ1-3; D not certain. Germline V gives CDR1 SEHNR, CDR2 FQNEAQ (reference sequence). V dropped 5 bases and J dropped 4 bases, with 18 bases sitting between them. CDR3 length: 16 amino acids. The CDR3 DNA sequence: TGTGCCAGCAGCCCAAAAGGACCCTCTGCGGGAAACACCATATATTTT. Translated: CASSPKGPSAGNTIYF.

The genes are TRBV6-5 and TRBJ1-2, with TRBD1 matching over 7 bases. V dropped 3 bases and J dropped 7; count of bases not matched to a gene: 14. The germline V gene encodes CDR1 MNHEY and CDR2 SVGAGI. This CDR3 has 16 residues. CDR3 nucleotide sequence: TGTGCCAGCAGTTATCATCAAACAGGGGACTTGAGTGGCTACACCTTC. Translation gives CASSYHQTGDLSGYTF.

The chain is built from TRBV7-2 and TRBJ1-4; no definite D call. The germline V gene encodes CDR1 SGHTA and CDR2 FQGNSA. This CDR3 has 15 residues. Trimming pared 5 bases from V and 0 bases from J, leaving 10 bases between. The CDR3 here is CASSPRGPTNEKLFF. In nucleotides, the CDR3 is TGTGCCAGCAGCCCCCGCGGGCCAACTAATGAAAAACTGTTTTTT.

This clone was observed a single time. The chain has TRBV18 and TRBJ1-1; D is possibly TRBD1 (5 bases). The CDR3 is made up of 14 amino acids. V lost 0 bases to trimming and J lost 5 bases, with 10 bases between them. CDR1 and CDR2 from the germline V gene are KGHSH and LQKENI. CDR3 bases: TGTGCCAGCTCACCACCCGGGACGGAGACTGAAGCTTTCTTT. It yields the protein CASSPPGTETEAFF. Full variable domain (outside the CDR3, taken from reference TRBV18 and TRBJ1-1): NAGVMQNPRHLVRRRGQEARLRCSPMKGHSHVYWYRQLPEEGLKFMVYLQKENIIDESGMPKERFSAEFPKEGPSILRIQQVVRGDSAAYFCASSPPGTETEAFFGQGTRLTVV.

The chain carries TRBV15 and TRBJ2-7, with no clear D. The V gene's germline CDR1 is LNHNV and CDR2 YYDKDF (reference sequence). The CDR3 totals 12 residues. Trimming shortened V by 4 bases and J by 6 bases, and 10 bases separated the two germline ends. CDR3 sequence (DNA): TGTGCCACCAGCACCCCGGAAAGCGAGCAGTACTTC. This codes for CATSTPESEQYF.

V and J are TRBV27 and TRBJ1-5; no definite D call. From germline, CDR1 is MNHEY and CDR2 SMNVEV (reference sequence). V lost 2 bases and J 0 bases, leaving 8 bases between the germline ends. CDR3 length equals 15 residues. This chain's CDR3 is CASSLLPDSNQPQHF. The DNA for the CDR3 is TGTGCCAGCAGTTTACTTCCAGATAGCAATCAGCCCCAGCATTTT.